This T cell receptor (beta chain) was captured by sequencing in a study of T cell repertoires in cytomegalovirus infection. Study conclusions and caveats: There were carriers of CMV plus the relevant HLA, and cumulative public TCR beta family frequency identified them.

This clonotype was seen many times. Its antigen is not known. TCRdb re-analysed the reads in MiXCR, keeping a single row per CDR3 protein. The table lists 900,000 to 950,000 distinct CDR3 sequences, roughly 30% of them singletons, with about 14% in the top ten. The sequence was obtained from a human donor in good health (CMV status not recorded). Some clones in this sample may be carry-over from other donors' samples. Sample: cultured CD8+ T cells from PBMCs, taken from culture after CMV antigen stimulation.

The CDR3 DNA reads as TGTGCCAGCAGCTCCGCCACTGAAGCTTTCTTT. Its protein is CASSSATEAFF. The chain combines TRBV7-6 with TRBJ1-1, with D unresolved. V was trimmed by 4 bases and J by 4 bases, leaving 4 bases between them. The CDR3 spans 11 residues. Germline V gene sequence: CDR1 SGHVS, CDR2 FNYEAQ. Based on the CDR3 plus reference TRBV7-6 and TRBJ1-1, the full variable domain is GAGVSQSPRYKVTKRGQDVALRCDPISGHVSLYWYRQALGQGPEFLTYFNYEAQQDKSGLPNDRFSAERPEGSISTLTIQRTEQRDSAMYRCASSSATEAFFGQGTRLTVV.